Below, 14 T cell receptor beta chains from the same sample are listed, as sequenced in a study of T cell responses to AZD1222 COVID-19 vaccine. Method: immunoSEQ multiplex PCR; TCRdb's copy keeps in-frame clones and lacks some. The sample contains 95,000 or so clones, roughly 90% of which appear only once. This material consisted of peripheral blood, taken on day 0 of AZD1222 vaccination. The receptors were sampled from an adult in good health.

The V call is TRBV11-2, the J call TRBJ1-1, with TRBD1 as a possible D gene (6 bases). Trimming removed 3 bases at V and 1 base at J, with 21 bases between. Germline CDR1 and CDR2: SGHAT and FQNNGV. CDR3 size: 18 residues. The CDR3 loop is CASSLGPYPGQKNTEAFF. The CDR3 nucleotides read TGTGCCAGCAGCTTGGGGCCTTATCCGGGACAAAAGAACACTGAAGCTTTCTTT.

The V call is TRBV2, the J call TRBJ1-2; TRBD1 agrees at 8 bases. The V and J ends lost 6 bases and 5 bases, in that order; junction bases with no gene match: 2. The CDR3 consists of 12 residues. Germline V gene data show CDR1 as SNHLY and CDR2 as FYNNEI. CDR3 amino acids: CASSHRGYGYTF. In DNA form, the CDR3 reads TGTGCCAGCAGCCACAGGGGGTATGGCTACACCTTC.

The CDR3 here is CASSADRALNEKLFF. As DNA, the CDR3 is TGTGCCAGCTCAGCCGACAGGGCCTTAAATGAAAAACTGTTTTTT. The chain uses TRBV18 and TRBJ1-4; the match to TRBD1 covers 7 bases. V was clipped by 5 bases and J by 5 bases; unmatched bases: 8. Germline CDR1 and CDR2: KGHSH and LQKENI. The CDR3 is made up of 15 amino acids.

The CDR3 sequence: CASSFHRDPSGNTIYF. CDR3 nucleotide sequence: TGTGCCAGCAGCTTTCACAGGGACCCCTCTGGAAACACCATATATTTT. V is TRBV5-8 and J is TRBJ1-3; TRBD1 might be the D (6 bases). The CDR3 length is 16 residues. V lost 2 bases to trimming and J lost 0 bases, with 12 bases between them. Germline loops: CDR1 SGHTS, CDR2 YDEGEE.

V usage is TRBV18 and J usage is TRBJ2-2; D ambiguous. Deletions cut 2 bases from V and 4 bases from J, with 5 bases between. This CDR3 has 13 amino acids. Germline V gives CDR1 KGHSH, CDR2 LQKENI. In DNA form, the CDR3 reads TGTGCCAGCTCACCAGGGTCCACCGGGGAGCTGTTTTTT. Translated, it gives CASSPGSTGELFF.

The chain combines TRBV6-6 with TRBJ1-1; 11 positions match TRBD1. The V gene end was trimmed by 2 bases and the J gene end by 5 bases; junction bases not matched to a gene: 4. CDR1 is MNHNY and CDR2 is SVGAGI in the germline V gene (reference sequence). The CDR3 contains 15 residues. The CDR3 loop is CASSYPGQGATEAFF. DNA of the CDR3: TGTGCCAGCAGTTACCCAGGACAGGGGGCAACTGAAGCTTTCTTT.

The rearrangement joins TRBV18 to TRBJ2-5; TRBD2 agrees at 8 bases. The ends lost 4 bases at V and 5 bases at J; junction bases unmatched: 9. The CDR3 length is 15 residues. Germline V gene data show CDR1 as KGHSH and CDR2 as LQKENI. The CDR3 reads CASSRSRGGEETQYF. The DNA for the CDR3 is TGTGCCAGCTCACGGTCCCGGGGGGGCGAGGAGACCCAGTACTTC. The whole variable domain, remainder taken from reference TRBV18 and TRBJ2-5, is NAGVMQNPRHLVRRRGQEARLRCSPMKGHSHVYWYRQLPEEGLKFMVYLQKENIIDESGMPKERFSAEFPKEGPSILRIQQVVRGDSAAYFCASSRSRGGEETQYFGPGTRLLVL.

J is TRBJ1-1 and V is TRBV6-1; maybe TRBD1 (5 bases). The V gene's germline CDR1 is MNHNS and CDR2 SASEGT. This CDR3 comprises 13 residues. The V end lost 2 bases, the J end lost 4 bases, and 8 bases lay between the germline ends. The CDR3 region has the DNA TGTGCCAGCAGTGAAACAGGAACCACTGAAGCTTTCTTT. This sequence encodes CASSETGTTEAFF.

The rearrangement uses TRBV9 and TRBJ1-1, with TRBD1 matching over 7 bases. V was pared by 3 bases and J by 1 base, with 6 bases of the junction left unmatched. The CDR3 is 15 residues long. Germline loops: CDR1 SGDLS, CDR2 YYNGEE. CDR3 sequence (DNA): TGTGCCAGCAGCGCCCAGGGGGTTCCGAACACTGAAGCTTTCTTT. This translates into CASSAQGVPNTEAFF.

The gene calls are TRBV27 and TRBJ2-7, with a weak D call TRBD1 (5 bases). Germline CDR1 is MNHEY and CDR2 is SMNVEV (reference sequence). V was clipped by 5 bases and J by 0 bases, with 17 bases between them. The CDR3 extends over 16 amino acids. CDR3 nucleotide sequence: TGTGCCAGCAGTAGACAGACAGCAATGAGCTCCTACGAGCAGTACTTC. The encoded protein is CASSRQTAMSSYEQYF.

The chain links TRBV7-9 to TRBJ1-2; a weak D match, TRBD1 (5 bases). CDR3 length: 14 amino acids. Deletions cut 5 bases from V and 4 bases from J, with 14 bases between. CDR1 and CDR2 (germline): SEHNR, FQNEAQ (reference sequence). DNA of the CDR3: TGTGCCAGCAGCGCCCCCAGGGTGGGCTATGGCTACACCTTC. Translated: CASSAPRVGYGYTF.

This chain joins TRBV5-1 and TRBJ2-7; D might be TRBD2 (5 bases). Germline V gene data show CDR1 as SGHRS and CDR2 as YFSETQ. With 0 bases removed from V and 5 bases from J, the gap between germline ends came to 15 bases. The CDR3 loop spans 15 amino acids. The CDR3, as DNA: TGCGCCAGCAGCTTGGGGCAAGGAGGTACCCACGAGCAGTACTTC. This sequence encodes CASSLGQGGTHEQYF. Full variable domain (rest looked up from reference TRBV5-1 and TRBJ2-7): KAGVTQTPRYLIKTRGQQVTLSCSPISGHRSVSWYQQTPGQGLQFLFEYFSETQRNKGNFPGRFSGRQFSNSRSEMNVSTLELGDSALYLCASSLGQGGTHEQYFGPGTRLTVT.

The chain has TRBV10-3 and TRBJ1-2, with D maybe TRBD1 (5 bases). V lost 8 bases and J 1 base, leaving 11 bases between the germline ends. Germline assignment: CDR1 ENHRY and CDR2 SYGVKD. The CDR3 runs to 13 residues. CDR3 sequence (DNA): TGTGCCATCCGCCGGGACGTTAACTATGGCTACACCTTC. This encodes CAIRRDVNYGYTF.

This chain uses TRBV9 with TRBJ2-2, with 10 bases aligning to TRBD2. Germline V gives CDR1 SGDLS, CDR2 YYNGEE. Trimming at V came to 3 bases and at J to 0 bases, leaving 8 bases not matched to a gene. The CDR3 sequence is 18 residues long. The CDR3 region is CASSAYSGGPANTGELFF. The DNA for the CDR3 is TGTGCCAGCAGCGCCTATAGCGGGGGGCCCGCGAACACCGGGGAGCTGTTTTTT.